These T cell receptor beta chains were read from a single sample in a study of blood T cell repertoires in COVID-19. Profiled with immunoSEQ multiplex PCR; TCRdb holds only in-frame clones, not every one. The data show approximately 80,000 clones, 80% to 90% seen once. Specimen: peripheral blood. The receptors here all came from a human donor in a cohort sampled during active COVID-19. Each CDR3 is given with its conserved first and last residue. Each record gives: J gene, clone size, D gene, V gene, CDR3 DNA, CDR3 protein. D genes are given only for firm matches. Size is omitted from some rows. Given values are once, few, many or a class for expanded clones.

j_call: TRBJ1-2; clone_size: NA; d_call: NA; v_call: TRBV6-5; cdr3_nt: TGTGCCAGCAGTTACTCGTTTGGGGAGGTTCTTGGCTACACCTTC; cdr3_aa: CASSYSFGEVLGYTF
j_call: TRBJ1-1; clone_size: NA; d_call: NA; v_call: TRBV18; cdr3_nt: TGTGCCAGCTCCCAACAGGCGAACACTGAAGCTTTCTTT; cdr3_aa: CASSQQANTEAFF
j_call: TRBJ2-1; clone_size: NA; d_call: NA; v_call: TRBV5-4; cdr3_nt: TGTGCCAGCAGCTCGGGTGGGGCATTGACCTACAATGAGCAGTTCTTC; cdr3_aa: CASSSGGALTYNEQFF
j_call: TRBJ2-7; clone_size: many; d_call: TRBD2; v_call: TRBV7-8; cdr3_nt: TGTGCCAGCAGCGAAGGACTAGTCAACTACGAGCAGTACTTC; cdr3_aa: CASSEGLVNYEQYF
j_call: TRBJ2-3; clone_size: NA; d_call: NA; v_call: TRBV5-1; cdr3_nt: TGCGCCAGCAGTACGGCGGGGAGTAGCACAGATACGCAGTATTTT; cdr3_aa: CASSTAGSSTDTQYF
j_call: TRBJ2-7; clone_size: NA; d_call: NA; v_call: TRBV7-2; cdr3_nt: TGTGCCAGCAGCTTAGAGGGACTCTACGAGCAGTACTTC; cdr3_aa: CASSLEGLYEQYF
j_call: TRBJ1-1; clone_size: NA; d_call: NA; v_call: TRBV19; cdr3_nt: TGTGCCAGTAGTCCCAACAGGGAGCCCACTGAAGCTTTCTTT; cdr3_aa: CASSPNREPTEAFF
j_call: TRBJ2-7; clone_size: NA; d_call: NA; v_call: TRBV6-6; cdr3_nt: TGTGCCAGCAGTTACTCCCGGGGGTCCTACGAGCAGTACTTC; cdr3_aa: CASSYSRGSYEQYF
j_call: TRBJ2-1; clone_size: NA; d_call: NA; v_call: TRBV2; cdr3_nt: TGTGCCAGCAGTTCATACAATGAGCAGTTCTTC; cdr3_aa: CASSSYNEQFF
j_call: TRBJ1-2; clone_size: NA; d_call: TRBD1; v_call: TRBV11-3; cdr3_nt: TGTGCCAGCAGCTCGGGACAGGGCGGCTATGGCTACACCTTC; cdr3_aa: CASSSGQGGYGYTF
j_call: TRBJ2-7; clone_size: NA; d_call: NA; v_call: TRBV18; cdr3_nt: TGTGCCAGCTCACCACCGGTAGGTAGCGACGAGCAGTACTTC; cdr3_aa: CASSPPVGSDEQYF
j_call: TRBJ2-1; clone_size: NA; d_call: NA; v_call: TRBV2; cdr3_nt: TGTGCCAGCAGTGAAGCGCTCCCGAGCTCCTACAATGAGCAGTTCTTC; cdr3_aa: CASSEALPSSYNEQFF
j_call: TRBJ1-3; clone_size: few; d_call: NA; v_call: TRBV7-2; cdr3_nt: TGTGCCAGCAGCTTAGTGCCCGGGACATGGGGAAACACCATATATTTT; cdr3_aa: CASSLVPGTWGNTIYF
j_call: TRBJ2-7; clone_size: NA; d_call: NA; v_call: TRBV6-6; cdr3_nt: TGTGCCAGCACCCCCGGGTGGTACGAGCAGTACTTC; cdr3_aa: CASTPGWYEQYF
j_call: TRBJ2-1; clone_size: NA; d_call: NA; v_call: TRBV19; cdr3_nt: TGTGCCAGTAGTATAGTGGAGTACAATGAGCAGTTCTTC; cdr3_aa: CASSIVEYNEQFF
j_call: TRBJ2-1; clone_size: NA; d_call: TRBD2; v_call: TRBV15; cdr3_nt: TGTGCCACCAGCAGAGATCCGAGGACTAGCGGGGACCCGAGCTCCTACAATGAGCAGTTCTTC; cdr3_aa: CATSRDPRTSGDPSSYNEQFF
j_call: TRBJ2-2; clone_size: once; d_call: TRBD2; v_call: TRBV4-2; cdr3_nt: TGTGCCAGCAGCCTTGGACTAGCGGGAAGTAACACCGGGGAGCTGTTTTTT; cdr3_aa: CASSLGLAGSNTGELFF
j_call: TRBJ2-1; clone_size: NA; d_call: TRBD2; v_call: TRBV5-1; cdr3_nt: TGCGCCAGCAGCTTTAGACTAGCGTCGAACAATGAGCAGTTCTTC; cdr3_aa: CASSFRLASNNEQFF
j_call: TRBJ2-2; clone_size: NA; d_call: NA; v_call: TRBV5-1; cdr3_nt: TGCGCCAGCACGGGAGACACCGGGGAGCTGTTTTTT; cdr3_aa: CASTGDTGELFF
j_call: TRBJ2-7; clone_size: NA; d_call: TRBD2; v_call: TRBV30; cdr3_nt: TGTGCCTGGAGTGTAGCGGGGGCCTACGAGCAGTACTTC; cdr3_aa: CAWSVAGAYEQYF
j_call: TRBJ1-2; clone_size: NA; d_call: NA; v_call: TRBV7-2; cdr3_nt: TGTGCCAGCAGCTTGACGATCGGAGACTATGGCTACACCTTC; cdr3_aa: CASSLTIGDYGYTF
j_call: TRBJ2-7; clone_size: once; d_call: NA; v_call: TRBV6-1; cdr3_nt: TGTGCCAGCAGTGAAGCCGCACAGGGACACCGGAGGAACGAGCAGTACTTC; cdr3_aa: CASSEAAQGHRRNEQYF
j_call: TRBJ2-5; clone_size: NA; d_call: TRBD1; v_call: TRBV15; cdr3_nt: TGTGCCACCAGCTTAGACAGGGCAGGGGAGACCCAGTACTTC; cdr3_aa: CATSLDRAGETQYF
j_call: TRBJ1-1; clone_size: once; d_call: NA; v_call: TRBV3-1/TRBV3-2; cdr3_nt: TGTGCCAGCAGCCAAAGGGGGGGGAGGACTGAAGCTTTCTTT; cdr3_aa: CASSQRGGRTEAFF
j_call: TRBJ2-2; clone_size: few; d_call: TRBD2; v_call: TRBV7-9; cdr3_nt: TGTGCCAGCAGCTTGACTAGCGGCACCGGGGAGCTGTTTTTT; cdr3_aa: CASSLTSGTGELFF
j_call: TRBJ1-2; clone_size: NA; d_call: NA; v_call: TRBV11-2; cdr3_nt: TGTGCCAGCAGCTCAGGGTCGCTCTATGGCTACACCTTC; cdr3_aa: CASSSGSLYGYTF
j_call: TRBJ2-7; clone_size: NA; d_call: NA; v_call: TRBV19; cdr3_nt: TGTGCCAGTAGTATAACGGGAGAGAGCGAGCAGTACTTC; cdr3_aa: CASSITGESEQYF
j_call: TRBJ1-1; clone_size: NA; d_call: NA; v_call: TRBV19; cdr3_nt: TGTGCCAGTAGTATTGTCAGGGGAGCCACTGAAGCTTTCTTT; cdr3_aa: CASSIVRGATEAFF
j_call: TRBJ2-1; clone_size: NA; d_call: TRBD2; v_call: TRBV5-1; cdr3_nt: TGCGCCAGCAGCTTGGCAGTAGCGGGAGTCAATGAGCAGTTCTTC; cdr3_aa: CASSLAVAGVNEQFF
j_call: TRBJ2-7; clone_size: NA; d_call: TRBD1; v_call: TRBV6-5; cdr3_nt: TGTGCCAGCAGACCAGGGGGCCACGAGCAGTACTTC; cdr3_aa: CASRPGGHEQYF
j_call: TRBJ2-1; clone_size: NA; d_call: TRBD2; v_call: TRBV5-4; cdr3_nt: TGTGCCAGCAGCCATTCTAGCGGGAGCCGCTTAGGTGAGCAGTTCTTC; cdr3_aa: CASSHSSGSRLGEQFF
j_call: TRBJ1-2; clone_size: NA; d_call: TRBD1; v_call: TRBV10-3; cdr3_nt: TGTGCCATCAGCCAGAACCGGGACAGGGGAGGAGGCTACACCTTC; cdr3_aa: CAISQNRDRGGGYTF
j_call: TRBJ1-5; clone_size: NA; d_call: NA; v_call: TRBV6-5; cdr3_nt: TGTGCCAGCAGGGCAAATAGCAATCAGCCCCAGCATTTT; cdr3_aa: CASRANSNQPQHF
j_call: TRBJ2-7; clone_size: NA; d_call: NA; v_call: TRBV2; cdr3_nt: TGTGCCAGCAGTAGAGGGCTCTCCTACGAGCAGTACTTC; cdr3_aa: CASSRGLSYEQYF
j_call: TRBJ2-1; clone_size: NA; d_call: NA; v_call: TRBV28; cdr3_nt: TGTGCCAGCAGTGATATGGGAGCCCCAAATGAGCAGTTCTTC; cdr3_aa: CASSDMGAPNEQFF
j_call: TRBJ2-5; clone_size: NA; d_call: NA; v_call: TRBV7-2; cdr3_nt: TGTGCCAGCAGCTTAGAGGCCCAGGGGACCCAGTACTTC; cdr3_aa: CASSLEAQGTQYF
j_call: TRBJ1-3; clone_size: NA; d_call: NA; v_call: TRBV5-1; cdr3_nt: TGCGCCAGCAGCTTGGGACAGGAAAACACCATATATTTT; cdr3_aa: CASSLGQENTIYF
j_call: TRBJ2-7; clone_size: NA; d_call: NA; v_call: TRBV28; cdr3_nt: TGTGCCAGCAGTGAAACTTCCGATACCTACGAGCAGTACTTC; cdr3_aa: CASSETSDTYEQYF
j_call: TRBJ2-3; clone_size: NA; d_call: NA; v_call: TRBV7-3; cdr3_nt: TGTGCCAGCAGCACAGGGACTATCGGTACAGATACGCAGTATTTT; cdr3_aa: CASSTGTIGTDTQYF
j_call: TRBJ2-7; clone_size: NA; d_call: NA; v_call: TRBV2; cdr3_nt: TGTGCCAGCAGTGACCAGGGAGGTTCGTACGAGCAGTACTTC; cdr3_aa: CASSDQGGSYEQYF